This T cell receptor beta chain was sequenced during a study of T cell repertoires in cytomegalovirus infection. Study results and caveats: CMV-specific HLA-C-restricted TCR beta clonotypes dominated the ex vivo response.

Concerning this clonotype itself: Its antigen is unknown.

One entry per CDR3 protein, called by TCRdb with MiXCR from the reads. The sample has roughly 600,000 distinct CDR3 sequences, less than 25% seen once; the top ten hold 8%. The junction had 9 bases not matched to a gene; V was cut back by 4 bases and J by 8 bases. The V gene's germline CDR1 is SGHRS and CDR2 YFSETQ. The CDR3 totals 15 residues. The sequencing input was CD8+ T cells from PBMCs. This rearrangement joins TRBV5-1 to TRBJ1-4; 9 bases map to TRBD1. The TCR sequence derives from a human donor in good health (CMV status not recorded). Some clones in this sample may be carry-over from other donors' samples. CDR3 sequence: CASSQRDRVKEKLFF. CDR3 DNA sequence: TGCGCCAGCAGCCAGAGGGACAGGGTGAAGGAAAAACTGTTTTTT.